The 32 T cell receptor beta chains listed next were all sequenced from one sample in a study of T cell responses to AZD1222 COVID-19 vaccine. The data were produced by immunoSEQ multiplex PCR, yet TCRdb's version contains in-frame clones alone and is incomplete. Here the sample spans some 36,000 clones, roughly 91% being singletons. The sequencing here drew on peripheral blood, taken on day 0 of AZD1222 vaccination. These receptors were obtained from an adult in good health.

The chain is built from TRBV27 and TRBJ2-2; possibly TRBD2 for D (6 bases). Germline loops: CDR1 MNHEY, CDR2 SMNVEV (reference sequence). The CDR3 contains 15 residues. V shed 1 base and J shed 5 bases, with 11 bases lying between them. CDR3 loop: CASSLFTAGTGELFF. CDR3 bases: TGTGCCAGCAGTTTATTTACGGCGGGGACCGGGGAGCTGTTTTTT.

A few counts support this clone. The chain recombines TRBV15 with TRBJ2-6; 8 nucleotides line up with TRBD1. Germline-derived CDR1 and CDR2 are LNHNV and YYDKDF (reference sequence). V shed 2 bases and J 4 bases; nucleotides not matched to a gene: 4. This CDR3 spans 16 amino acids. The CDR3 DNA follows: TGTGCCACCAGCAGAAACAGGGGGACCGGGGCCAACGTCCTGACTTTC. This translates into CATSRNRGTGANVLTF.

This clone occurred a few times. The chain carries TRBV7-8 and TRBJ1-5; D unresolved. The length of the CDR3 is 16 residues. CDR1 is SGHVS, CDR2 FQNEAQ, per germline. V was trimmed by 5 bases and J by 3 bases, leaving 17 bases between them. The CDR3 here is CASSPRLLENNQPQHF. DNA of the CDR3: TGTGCCAGCAGCCCGCGGCTTTTAGAGAACAATCAGCCCCAGCATTTT.

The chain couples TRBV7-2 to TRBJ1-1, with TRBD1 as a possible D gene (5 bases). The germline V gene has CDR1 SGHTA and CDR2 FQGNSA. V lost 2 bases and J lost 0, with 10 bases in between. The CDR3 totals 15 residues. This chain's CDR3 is CASSLLAGMNTEAFF. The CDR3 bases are TGTGCCAGCAGCTTATTGGCAGGGATGAACACTGAAGCTTTCTTT.

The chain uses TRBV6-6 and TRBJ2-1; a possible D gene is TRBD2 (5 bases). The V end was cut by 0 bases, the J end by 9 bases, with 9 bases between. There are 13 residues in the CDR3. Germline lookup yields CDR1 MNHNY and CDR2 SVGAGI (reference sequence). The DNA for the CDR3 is TGTGCCAGCAGTTACTCTACTGGAGGTGAGCAGTTCTTC. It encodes CASSYSTGGEQFF.

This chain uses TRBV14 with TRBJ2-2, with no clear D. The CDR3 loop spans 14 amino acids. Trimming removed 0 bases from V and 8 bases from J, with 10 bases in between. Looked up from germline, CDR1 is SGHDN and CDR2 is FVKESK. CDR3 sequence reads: CASSQDLWGGELFF. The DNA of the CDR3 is TGTGCCAGCAGCCAAGATTTGTGGGGTGGGGAGCTGTTTTTT.

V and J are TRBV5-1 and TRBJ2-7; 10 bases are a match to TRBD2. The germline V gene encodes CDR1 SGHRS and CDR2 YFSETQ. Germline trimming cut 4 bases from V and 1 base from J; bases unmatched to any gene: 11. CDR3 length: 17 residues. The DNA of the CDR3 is TGCGCCAGCAGCCCGCGTTCGGGGACTAGCGTTTCCTACGAGCAGTACTTC. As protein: CASSPRSGTSVSYEQYF.

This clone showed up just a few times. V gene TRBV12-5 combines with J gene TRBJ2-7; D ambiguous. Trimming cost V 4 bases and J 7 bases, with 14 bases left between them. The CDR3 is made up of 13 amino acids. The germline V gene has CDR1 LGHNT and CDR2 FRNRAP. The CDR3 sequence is CASGYWGESEQYF. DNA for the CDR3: TGTGCTAGTGGTTACTGGGGTGAGTCGGAGCAGTACTTC.

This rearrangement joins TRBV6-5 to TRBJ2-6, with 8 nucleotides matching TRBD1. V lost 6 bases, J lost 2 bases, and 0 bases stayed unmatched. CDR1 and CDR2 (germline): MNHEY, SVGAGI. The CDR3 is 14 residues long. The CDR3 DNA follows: TGTGCCAGCAGGACAGGGGCTGGGGCCAACGTCCTGACTTTC. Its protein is CASRTGAGANVLTF.

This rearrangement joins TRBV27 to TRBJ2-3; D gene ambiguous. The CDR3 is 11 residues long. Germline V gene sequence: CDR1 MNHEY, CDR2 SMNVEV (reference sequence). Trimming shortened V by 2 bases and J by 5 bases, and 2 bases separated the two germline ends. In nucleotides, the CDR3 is TGTGCCAGCAGTTTAGGAGATACGCAGTATTTT. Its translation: CASSLGDTQYF.

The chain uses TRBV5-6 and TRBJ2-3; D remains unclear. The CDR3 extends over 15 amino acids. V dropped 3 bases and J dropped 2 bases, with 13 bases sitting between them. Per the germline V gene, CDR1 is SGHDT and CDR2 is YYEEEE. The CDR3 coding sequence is TGTGCCAGCAGCTCCTCGGCAATGGTCACAGATACGCAGTATTTT. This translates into CASSSSAMVTDTQYF. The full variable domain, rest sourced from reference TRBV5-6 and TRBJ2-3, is DAGVTQSPTHLIKTRGQQVTLRCSPKSGHDTVSWYQQALGQGPQFIFQYYEEEERQRGNFPDRFSGHQFPNYSSELNVNALLLGDSALYLCASSSSAMVTDTQYFGPGTRLTVL.

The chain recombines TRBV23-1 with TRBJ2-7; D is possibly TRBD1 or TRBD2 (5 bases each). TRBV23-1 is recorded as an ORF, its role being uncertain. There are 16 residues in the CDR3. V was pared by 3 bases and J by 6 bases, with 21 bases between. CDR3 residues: CASSHRGTGPPGEQYF. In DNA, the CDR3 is TGCGCCAGCAGTCATCGAGGGACCGGACCTCCTGGCGAGCAGTACTTC.

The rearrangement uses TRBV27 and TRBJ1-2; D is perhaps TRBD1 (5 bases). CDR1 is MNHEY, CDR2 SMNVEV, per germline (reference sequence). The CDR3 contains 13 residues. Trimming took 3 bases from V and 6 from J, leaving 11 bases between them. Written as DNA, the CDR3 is TGTGCCAGCAGTTTTAGGGGATCAGATGGCTACACCTTC. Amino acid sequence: CASSFRGSDGYTF.

In DNA, the CDR3 is TGTGCCAGCAGGCTACGCAATCGGGGGGATACGCAGTATTTT. Its translation is CASRLRNRGDTQYF. V gene TRBV6-5 combines with J gene TRBJ2-3, with D perhaps TRBD2 (6 bases). CDR1 and CDR2 from the germline V gene are MNHEY and SVGAGI. This CDR3 comprises 14 residues. With 6 bases removed from V and 6 bases from J, the gap between germline ends came to 16 bases.

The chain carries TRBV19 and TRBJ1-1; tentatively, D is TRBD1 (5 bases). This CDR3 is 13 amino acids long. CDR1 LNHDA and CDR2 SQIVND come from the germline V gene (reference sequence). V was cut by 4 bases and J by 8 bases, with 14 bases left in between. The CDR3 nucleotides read TGTGCCAGTAGTACCGATTTTAACAGGGAAGCTTTCTTT. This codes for CASSTDFNREAFF.

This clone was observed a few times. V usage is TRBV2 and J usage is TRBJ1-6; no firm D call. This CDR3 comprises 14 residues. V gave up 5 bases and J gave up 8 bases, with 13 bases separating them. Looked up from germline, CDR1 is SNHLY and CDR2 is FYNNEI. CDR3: CASSPTRADSPLHF. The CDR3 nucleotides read TGTGCCAGCAGTCCGACACGGGCGGATTCACCCCTCCACTTT.

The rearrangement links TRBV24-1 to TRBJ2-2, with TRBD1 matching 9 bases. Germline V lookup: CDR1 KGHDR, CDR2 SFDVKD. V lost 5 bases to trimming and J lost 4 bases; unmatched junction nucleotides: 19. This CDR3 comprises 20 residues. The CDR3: CATSAVGGQGPQSTTGELFF. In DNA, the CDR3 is TGTGCCACCAGTGCAGTGGGCGGACAGGGGCCTCAATCGACCACCGGGGAGCTGTTTTTT.

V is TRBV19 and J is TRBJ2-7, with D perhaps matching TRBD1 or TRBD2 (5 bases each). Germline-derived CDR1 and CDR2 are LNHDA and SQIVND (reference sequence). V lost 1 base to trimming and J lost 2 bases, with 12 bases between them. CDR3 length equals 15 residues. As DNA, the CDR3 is TGTGCCAGTAGTATAGCGGGGACGGCAACCTACGAGCAGTACTTC. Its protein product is CASSIAGTATYEQYF.

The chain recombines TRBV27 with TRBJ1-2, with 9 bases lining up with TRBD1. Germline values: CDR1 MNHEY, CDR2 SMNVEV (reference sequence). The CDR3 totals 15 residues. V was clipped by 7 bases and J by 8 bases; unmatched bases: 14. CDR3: CASKPQGAIVRGYTF. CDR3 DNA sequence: TGTGCCAGCAAACCACAGGGGGCTATTGTTCGAGGCTACACCTTC.

The CDR3 DNA reads TGTGCCAGCAGTGAAAATAGCGGGGGGCAAGATACGCAGTATTTT. Its translation is CASSENSGGQDTQYF. This chain joins TRBV2 and TRBJ2-3, with TRBD2 matching 10 bases. The CDR3 is made up of 15 amino acids. CDR1 SNHLY and CDR2 FYNNEI come from the germline V gene. Unmatched junction bases numbered 4, after V lost 2 bases and J lost 5 bases.

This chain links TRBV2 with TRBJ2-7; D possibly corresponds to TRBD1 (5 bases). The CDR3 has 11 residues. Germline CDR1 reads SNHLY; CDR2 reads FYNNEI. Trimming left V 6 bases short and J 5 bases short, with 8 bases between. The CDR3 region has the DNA TGTGCCAGCAGATGGGGCCACGAGCAGTACTTC. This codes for CASRWGHEQYF.

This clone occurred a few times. The CDR3 here is CARSGIRYGYTF. DNA for the CDR3: TGTGCCAGATCCGGGATTCGGTACGGCTACACCTTC. The chain is built from TRBV19 and TRBJ1-2, with D uncertain. The germline V and J ends were trimmed by 9 bases and 8 bases, with 16 bases remaining between them. The CDR3 is 12 residues long. Germline values: CDR1 LNHDA, CDR2 SQIVND (reference sequence).

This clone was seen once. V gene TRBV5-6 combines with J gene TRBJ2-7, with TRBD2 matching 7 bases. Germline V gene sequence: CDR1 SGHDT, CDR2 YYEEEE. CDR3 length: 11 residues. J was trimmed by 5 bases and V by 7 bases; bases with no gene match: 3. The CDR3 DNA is TGTGCCAGCCAAGCGGGAAACGAGCAGTACTTC. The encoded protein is CASQAGNEQYF.

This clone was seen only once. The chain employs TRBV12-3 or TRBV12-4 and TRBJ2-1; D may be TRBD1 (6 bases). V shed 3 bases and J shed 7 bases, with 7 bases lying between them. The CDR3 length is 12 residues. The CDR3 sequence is CASSFRGNEQFF. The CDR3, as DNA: TGTGCCAGCAGTTTCAGGGGAAATGAGCAGTTCTTC.

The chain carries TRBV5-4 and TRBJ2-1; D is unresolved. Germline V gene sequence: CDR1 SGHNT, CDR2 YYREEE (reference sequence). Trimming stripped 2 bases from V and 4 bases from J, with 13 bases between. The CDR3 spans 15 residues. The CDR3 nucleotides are TGTGCCAGCAGCTTTTTCACAAGCAGTTACAATGAGCAGTTCTTC. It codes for CASSFFTSSYNEQFF.

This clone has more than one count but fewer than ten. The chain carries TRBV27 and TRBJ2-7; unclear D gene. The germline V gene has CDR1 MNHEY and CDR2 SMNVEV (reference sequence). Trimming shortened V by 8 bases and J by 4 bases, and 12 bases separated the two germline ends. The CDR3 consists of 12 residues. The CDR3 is CASGKGKYEQYF. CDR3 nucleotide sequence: TGTGCCAGCGGAAAGGGAAAGTACGAGCAGTACTTC.

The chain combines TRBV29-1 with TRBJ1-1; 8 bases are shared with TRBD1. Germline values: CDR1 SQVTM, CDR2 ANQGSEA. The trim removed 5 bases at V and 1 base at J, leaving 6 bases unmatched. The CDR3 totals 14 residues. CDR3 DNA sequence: TGCAGCGTTCGAGCAGGGGGCCCGAACACTGAAGCTTTCTTT. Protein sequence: CSVRAGGPNTEAFF.

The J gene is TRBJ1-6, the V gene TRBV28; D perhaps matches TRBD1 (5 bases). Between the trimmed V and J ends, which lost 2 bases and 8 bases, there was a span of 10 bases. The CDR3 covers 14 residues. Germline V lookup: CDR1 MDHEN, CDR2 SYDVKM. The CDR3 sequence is CASSLGGLDSPLHF. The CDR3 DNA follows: TGTGCCAGCAGTTTAGGGGGACTAGATTCACCCCTCCACTTT. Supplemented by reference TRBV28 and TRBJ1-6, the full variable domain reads DVKVTQSSRYLVKRTGEKVFLECVQDMDHENMFWYRQDPGLGLRLIYFSYDVKMKEKGDIPEGYSVSREKKERFSLILESASTNQTSMYLCASSLGGLDSPLHFGNGTRLTVT.

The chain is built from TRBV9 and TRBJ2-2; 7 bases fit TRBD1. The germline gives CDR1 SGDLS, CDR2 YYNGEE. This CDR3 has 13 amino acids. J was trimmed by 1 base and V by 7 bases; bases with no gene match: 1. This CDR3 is CASRTGNTGELFF. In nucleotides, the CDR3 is TGTGCCAGCCGGACAGGGAACACCGGGGAGCTGTTTTTT.

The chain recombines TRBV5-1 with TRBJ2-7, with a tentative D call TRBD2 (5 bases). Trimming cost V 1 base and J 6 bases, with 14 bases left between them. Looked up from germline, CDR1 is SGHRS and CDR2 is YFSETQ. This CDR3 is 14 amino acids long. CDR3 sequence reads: CASSLRAEGGEQYF. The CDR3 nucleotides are TGCGCCAGCAGCTTGCGCGCCGAAGGAGGCGAGCAGTACTTC. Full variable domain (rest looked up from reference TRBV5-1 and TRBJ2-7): KAGVTQTPRYLIKTRGQQVTLSCSPISGHRSVSWYQQTPGQGLQFLFEYFSETQRNKGNFPGRFSGRQFSNSRSEMNVSTLELGDSALYLCASSLRAEGGEQYFGPGTRLTVT.

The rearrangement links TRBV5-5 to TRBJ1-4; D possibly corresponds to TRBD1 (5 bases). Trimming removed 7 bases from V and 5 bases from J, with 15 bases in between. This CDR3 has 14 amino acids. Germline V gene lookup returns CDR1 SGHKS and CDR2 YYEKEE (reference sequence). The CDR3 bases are TGTGCCAGCGCCCCCTGGGGGGGAAATGAAAAACTGTTTTTT. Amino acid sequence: CASAPWGGNEKLFF.

CDR3 DNA sequence: TGTGCCAGCAGCCGAGGGGGGCAAGGGGCCCGAAACTATGGCTACACCTTC. This codes for CASSRGGQGARNYGYTF. The chain employs TRBV7-8 and TRBJ1-2; D possibly corresponds to TRBD1 (6 bases). CDR1 is SGHVS, CDR2 FQNEAQ, per germline. Trimming took off 5 bases at V and 2 bases at J, with 21 bases between the two ends. CDR3 length: 17 residues. Based on the CDR3 plus reference TRBV7-8 and TRBJ1-2, the full variable domain is GAGVSQSPRYKVAKRGQDVALRCDPISGHVSLFWYQQALGQGPEFLTYFQNEAQLDKSGLPSDRFFAERPEGSVSTLKIQRTQQEDSAVYLCASSRGGQGARNYGYTFGSGTRLTVV.